One and the same sample provided the 22 T cell receptor beta chains below, sequenced in a study of blood T cells in healthy people across ages (dated by TCRdb to the mid-2010s). The library came from 5' RACE. The instrument was an Illumina HiSeq 2500. The second PCR ran for about 6 to 11 cycles and used a J-beta primer mix along with a sample-barcoded 5' primer. Through fastp at Q25 and MiXCR, TCRdb rebuilt clones from the public reads, retaining in-frame beta chains. Duplicate CDR3 protein sequences are folded into a single record with the most common DNA and genes. The table for this sample lists over 700,000 distinct CDR3 sequences; roughly 25% of them were counted only once. The ten most abundant clones make up just under 9.5% of the sample. These data were also reused for a study on T cells of mothers and their children.

Source material: blood. The receptors were gathered from a boy between 5 and 17 years old in good health.

The chain employs TRBV2 and TRBJ2-3; 9 nucleotides match TRBD1. From germline, CDR1 is SNHLY and CDR2 FYNNEI. V lost 6 bases, J lost 2 bases, and 9 bases stayed unmatched. This CDR3 has 16 amino acids. CDR3 sequence (DNA): TGTGCCAGCAGGATACAGGGGGCCTTCGACACAGATACGCAGTATTTT. Translated: CASRIQGAFDTDTQYF.

The rearrangement uses TRBV4-2 and TRBJ2-1, with 10 positions matching TRBD2. The germline V gene encodes CDR1 LGHNA and CDR2 YNFKEQ. The V and J ends lost 1 base and 8 bases, in that order; junction bases with no gene match: 8. The length of the CDR3 is 16 residues. The CDR3 loop is CASSQGTSGVADEQFF. The CDR3 DNA reads as TGTGCCAGCAGCCAAGGTACTAGCGGGGTAGCGGATGAGCAGTTCTTC.

The V and J genes are TRBV4-2 and TRBJ2-3, with 14 bases aligning to TRBD2. Germline V CDR1 and CDR2: LGHNA, YNFKEQ. The junction had 4 bases not matched to a gene; V was cut back by 4 bases and J by 4 bases. This CDR3 is 16 amino acids long. Here the CDR3 DNA reads TGTGCCAGCAGCCCGGGGACTAGCGGGAGCGCAGATACGCAGTATTTT. This encodes CASSPGTSGSADTQYF.

This clonotype was observed a few times. This rearrangement joins TRBV6-5 to TRBJ2-2; a possible D gene is TRBD1 (6 bases). CDR3 length equals 14 residues. The V gene lost 5 bases and the J gene lost 1 base, with 8 bases spanning the gap. CDR1 is MNHEY, CDR2 SVGAGI, per germline. For the CDR3, the DNA is TGTGCCAGCAGTAAGACAGGGAACACCGGGGAGCTGTTTTTT. Its protein product is CASSKTGNTGELFF.

This clonotype was seen more than once but under ten times. This chain links TRBV7-8 with TRBJ2-7; 9 nucleotides line up with TRBD2. The ends lost 8 bases at V and 3 bases at J; junction bases unmatched: 8. Germline assignment: CDR1 SGHVS and CDR2 FQNEAQ. This CDR3 spans 14 amino acids. The CDR3 sequence is CASALRGGIYEQYF. The CDR3 DNA sequence: TGTGCCAGCGCCCTGCGGGGGGGAATCTACGAGCAGTACTTC.

This clonotype showed up just a few times. The rearrangement joins TRBV9 to TRBJ2-1; D unresolved. The germline CDR1 and CDR2 sequences are SGDLS and YYNGEE. Trimming pared 2 bases from V and 0 bases from J, leaving 9 bases between. The CDR3 has 15 residues. In DNA form, the CDR3 reads TGTGCCAGCAGCGTCACTCTGAGCTCCTACAATGAGCAGTTCTTC. Encoded protein: CASSVTLSSYNEQFF.

The chain links TRBV7-8 to TRBJ2-1, with a tentative D call TRBD1 (5 bases). Germline-derived CDR1 and CDR2 are SGHVS and FQNEAQ. V shed 4 bases and J shed 1 base, with 14 bases lying between them. CDR3 length equals 16 residues. The chain's CDR3 is CASSSEDRPSYNEQFF. In nucleotides, the CDR3 is TGTGCCAGCAGCTCTGAAGACAGACCGTCCTACAATGAGCAGTTCTTC.

This clonotype appeared a few times. V usage is TRBV20-1 and J usage is TRBJ1-6; TRBD1 is a possible D gene (6 bases). Germline V gene sequence: CDR1 DFQATT, CDR2 SNEGSKA (reference sequence). V lost 0 bases and J lost 8, with 17 bases in between. CDR3 length: 16 residues. The chain's CDR3 is CSARDGTGSFDSPLHF. CDR3 coding DNA: TGCAGTGCTAGAGACGGAACAGGGTCCTTCGATTCACCCCTCCACTTT.

In its sample, this clonotype was seen once. The rearrangement joins TRBV20-1 to TRBJ2-7; 15 nucleotides align to TRBD2. This CDR3 is 15 amino acids long. Losses at the gene ends were 6 bases for V and 4 bases for J; bases not matched to a gene: 7. From germline, CDR1 is DFQATT and CDR2 SNEGSKA (reference sequence). CDR3 coding DNA: TGCAGTGCCGCCGGGACTAGCGGGAGGCTATACGAGCAGTACTTC. Protein: CSAAGTSGRLYEQYF.

The rearrangement uses TRBV7-3 and TRBJ1-1, with D uncertain. The CDR3 totals 15 residues. Trimming removed 5 bases from V and 1 base from J, with 14 bases in between. CDR1 and CDR2 (germline): SGHTA, FQGTGA. The CDR3 here is CASSPILGGNTEAFF. CDR3 nucleotide sequence: TGTGCCAGCAGCCCCATTCTGGGAGGGAACACTGAAGCTTTCTTT.

In this sample, this clonotype turned up a few times. CDR3 loop: CASSLRQDGYTF. The CDR3 DNA reads TGTGCCAGCAGTTTAAGGCAGGATGGCTACACCTTC. This rearrangement joins TRBV28 to TRBJ1-2, with unresolved D. Germline V gene sequence: CDR1 MDHEN, CDR2 SYDVKM. V lost 2 bases and J 6 bases, leaving 7 bases between the germline ends. The CDR3 spans 12 residues.

This clonotype was observed a few times. The gene calls are TRBV9 and TRBJ1-5; 7 positions match TRBD1. Germline CDR1 and CDR2: SGDLS and YYNGEE. After removal of 4 bases from V and 3 bases from J, the junction contained 4 bases not matched to a gene. This CDR3 has 14 residues. CDR3 sequence reads: CASSRGQLNQPQHF. The DNA of the CDR3 is TGTGCCAGCAGCCGGGGACAGCTCAATCAGCCCCAGCATTTT.

The V call is TRBV29-1, the J call TRBJ2-3; D assignment may be TRBD1 or TRBD2 (5 bases each). The V gene's germline CDR1 is SQVTM and CDR2 ANQGSEA. V shed 4 bases and J shed 6 bases, with 14 bases lying between them. This CDR3 is 13 amino acids long. The CDR3: CSVVDPRGDTQYF. CDR3 in DNA: TGCAGCGTTGTCGACCCCCGGGGCGATACGCAGTATTTT.

This chain links TRBV7-9 with TRBJ1-2, with no clear D. The germline V and J ends were trimmed by 0 bases and 8 bases, with 13 bases remaining between them. The germline V gene has CDR1 SEHNR and CDR2 FQNEAQ (reference sequence). The CDR3 loop spans 14 amino acids. The CDR3 DNA is TGTGCCAGCAGCTTAGCGCTGGGGTCGGGGGGCTACACCTTC. Its protein product is CASSLALGSGGYTF. Looking up the rest from reference TRBV7-9 and TRBJ1-2 gives the full variable domain: DTGVSQNPRHKITKRGQNVTFRCDPISEHNRLYWYRQTLGQGPEFLTYFQNEAQLEKSRLLSDRFSAERPKGSFSTLEIQRTEQGDSAMYLCASSLALGSGGYTFGSGTRLTVV.

This clonotype was detected only a few times. CDR3 loop: CASRPQGGTEAFF. The CDR3 DNA is TGTGCCAGCAGGCCACAGGGAGGGACTGAAGCTTTCTTT. The J gene is TRBJ1-1, the V gene TRBV7-2, with D possibly TRBD1 on 6 matching bases. Germline-derived CDR1 and CDR2 are SGHTA and FQGNSA. Trimming shortened V by 6 bases and J by 5 bases, and 13 bases separated the two germline ends. The CDR3 has 13 residues.

The chain uses TRBV18 and TRBJ2-5, with 9 bases aligning to TRBD2. Germline V CDR1 and CDR2: KGHSH, LQKENI. The CDR3 is 15 amino acids. With 3 bases clipped from V and 0 bases from J, the junction kept 2 bases outside the gene matches. CDR3 nucleotide sequence: TGTGCCAGCTCACCGCGGGAGGGGTACCAAGAGACCCAGTACTTC. This sequence encodes CASSPREGYQETQYF.

V and J are TRBV6-2 or TRBV6-3 and TRBJ2-5, with D possibly TRBD2 on 6 matching bases. Looked up from germline, CDR1 is MNHEY and CDR2 is SVGEGT. V lost 6 bases and J lost 5, with 16 bases in between. This CDR3 contains 14 residues. CDR3 DNA sequence: TGTGCCAGCAGCCCGTCGGGAGAGGGTGAGACCCAGTACTTC. Translation gives CASSPSGEGETQYF.

The rearrangement links TRBV29-1 to TRBJ2-1, with a tentative D call TRBD1 (5 bases). The J call could be wrong; TRBJ2-7 is a better fit for the DNA end. The germline V gene encodes CDR1 SQVTM and CDR2 ANQGSEA. This CDR3 is built from 15 residues. CDR3 sequence (DNA): TGCAGCGTTGAAGATCGCGACAGTGATTCCTACGAGCAGTACTTC. It specifies CSVEDRDSDSYEQYF.

The rearrangement joins TRBV9 to TRBJ2-3; weak D call: TRBD2 (6 bases). The CDR3 extends over 15 amino acids. CDR1 is SGDLS and CDR2 is YYNGEE in the germline V gene. V shed 0 bases and J shed 2 bases, with 10 bases lying between them. The CDR3, as DNA: TGTGCCAGCAGCGTAGCGACTAGAGACACAGATACGCAGTATTTT. This translates into CASSVATRDTDTQYF.

This clonotype has just a few counts. CDR3 in amino acids: CASSLGLAGGRGIYNEQFF. DNA for the CDR3: TGTGCCAGCAGTTTAGGGCTAGCGGGGGGGAGGGGGATCTACAATGAGCAGTTCTTC. The gene calls are TRBV28 and TRBJ2-5; the match to TRBD2 covers 12 bases. The assigned J gene may be wrong: the sequence end matches TRBJ2-1 better. Germline-derived CDR1 and CDR2 are MDHEN and SYDVKM. The CDR3 consists of 19 residues.

As to this clonotype: Its ends do not fully match the called genes, so a read error is possible. This chain uses TRBV4-1 with TRBJ2-5; TRBD2 is a possible D gene (6 bases). The CDR3 has 17 amino acids. Germline CDR1 is MGHRA and CDR2 is YSYEKL. The CDR3, as DNA: TGCGCCAGCGGCCAAGGTTTCGGGAGCGTGGCGGGGGAGACCCAGTACTTC. Encoded protein: CASGQGFGSVAGETQYF.

The CDR3, as DNA: TGTGCCAGCAGTGAAGTCGGGCGGACCGACTACGAGCAGTACTTC. Protein product: CASSEVGRTDYEQYF. V gene TRBV2 combines with J gene TRBJ2-7; D is unresolved. This CDR3 has 15 residues. Germline values: CDR1 SNHLY, CDR2 FYNNEI. V was trimmed by 1 base and J by 3 bases, leaving 13 bases between them. The variable domain in full, completed from reference TRBV2 and TRBJ2-7, reads EPEVTQTPSHQVTQMGQEVILRCVPISNHLYFYWYRQILGQKVEFLVSFYNNEISEKSEIFDDQFSVERPDGSNFTLKIRSTKLEDSAMYFCASSEVGRTDYEQYFGPGTRLTVT.